This T cell receptor beta chain stems from a study of graft-versus-host responses after intestinal transplantation. Study-level information: Recipients had multivisceral, liver-intestinal, or isolated intestinal transplants. Overall study results and limits: Allograft graft-versus-host to host-versus-graft clonal ratios ran high in patients with graft-donor T cell macrochimerism. Some GvH clones were seen earlier in gut or blood, suggesting intestinal origin.

The CDR3 has 13 residues. The V and J ends lost 4 bases and 10 bases respectively, with 14 bases between them. Germline assignment: CDR1 SGHTA and CDR2 FQGTGA. TCRdb's table, derived via immunoSEQ multiplex PCR, lists solely in-frame clones and lacks some. The repertoire holds 110,000 to 150,000 clones, with nearly 95% as singletons. With regard to this clone: The antigen remains undetermined.

The V and J genes are TRBV7-3 and TRBJ2-1; D tentatively fits TRBD1 or TRBD2 (5 bases each). The source material was unstimulated CD4+ T cells sorted from spleen or lymph node cells, sampled before intestinal transplant. This sequence was found in a human donor who received an intestinal transplant. The CDR3 protein is CASSSGLGTEQFF. As DNA, the CDR3 is TGTGCCAGCAGCTCGGGGCTTGGGACCGAGCAGTTCTTC. Full variable domain (outside the CDR3, taken from reference TRBV7-3 and TRBJ2-1): GAGVSQTPSNKVTEKGKYVELRCDPISGHTALYWYRQSLGQGPEFLIYFQGTGAADDSGLPNDRFFAVRPEGSVSTLKIQRTERGDSAVYLCASSSGLGTEQFFGPGTRLTVL.